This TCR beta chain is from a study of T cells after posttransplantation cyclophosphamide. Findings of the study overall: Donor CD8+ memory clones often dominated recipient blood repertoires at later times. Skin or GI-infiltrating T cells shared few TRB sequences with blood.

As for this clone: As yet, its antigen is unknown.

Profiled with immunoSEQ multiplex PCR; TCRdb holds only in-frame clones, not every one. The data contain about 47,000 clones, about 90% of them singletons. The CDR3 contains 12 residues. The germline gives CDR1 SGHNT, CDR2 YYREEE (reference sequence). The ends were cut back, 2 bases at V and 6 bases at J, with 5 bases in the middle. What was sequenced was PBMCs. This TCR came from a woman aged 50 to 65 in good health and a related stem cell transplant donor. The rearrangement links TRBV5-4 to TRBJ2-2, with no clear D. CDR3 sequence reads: CASSFPAGELFF. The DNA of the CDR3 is TGTGCCAGCAGCTTTCCTGCCGGGGAGCTGTTTTTT.